The subject of this entry is one T cell receptor (beta chain). This sample stems from a study of T cells in Graves' hyperthyroidism and ophthalmopathy. RNA transcripts gave rise to amplified TCR beta CDR3 regions. Using the HTBI primer set, a first-round RT-PCR was run on the TCR CDR3. MiXCR, run by TCRdb on the multiplex PCR reads, gives a single entry per CDR3 protein. The sample holds roughly 350,000 distinct CDR3 sequences; approximately 15% are singletons and the top ten take around 23%. Germline V gives CDR1 SGDLS, CDR2 YYNGEE. The CDR3 loop spans 15 amino acids. V dropped 0 bases and J dropped 6 bases, with 12 bases sitting between them. The definition of stable Graves' hyperthyroidism was no ophthalmopathy progression within 18 months.

Sequencing was done on a sample of blood. This chain connects TRBV9 to TRBJ2-2, with a weak D call TRBD1 (5 bases). The sequence was collected from a woman in her twenties or thirties with Graves' hyperthyroidism. The CDR3, as DNA: TGTGCCAGCAGCGTAGGAGACGTGACAGCCGGGGAGCTGTTTTTT. Protein: CASSVGDVTAGELFF.